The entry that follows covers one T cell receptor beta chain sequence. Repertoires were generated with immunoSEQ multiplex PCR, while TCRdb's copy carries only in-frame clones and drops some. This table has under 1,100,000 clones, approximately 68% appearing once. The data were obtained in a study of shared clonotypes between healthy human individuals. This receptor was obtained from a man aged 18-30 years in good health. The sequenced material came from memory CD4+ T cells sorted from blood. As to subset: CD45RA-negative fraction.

This chain's CDR3 is CASGPLQGKNEKLFF. In nucleotides, the CDR3 is TGTGCCAGTGGTCCCCTCCAGGGGAAAAATGAAAAACTGTTTTTT. The chain is built from TRBV19 and TRBJ1-4; perhaps TRBD1 as D (6 bases). Germline V gene lookup returns CDR1 LNHDA and CDR2 SQIVND (reference sequence). V was trimmed by 8 bases and J by 5 bases, leaving 18 bases between them. The CDR3 has 15 amino acids.